One sample yielded the 26 T cell receptor beta chains listed below, sequenced in a study of blood T cell repertoires in COVID-19. The method was immunoSEQ multiplex PCR; TCRdb's version includes in-frame clones alone and lacks a portion of them. The sample carries around 240,000 clones, about 84% recorded once. Sequencing input: PBMCs or T cells enriched from blood (not recorded which). The receptor source for this set is a woman aged 45-60 years who had recovered from COVID-19.

The rearrangement uses TRBV10-3 and TRBJ1-2; a possible D gene is TRBD1 (5 bases). Per germline, CDR1 ENHRY and CDR2 SYGVKD. Trimming left V 4 bases short and J 3 bases short, with 18 bases between. The CDR3 covers 16 residues. The CDR3 DNA reads TGTGCCATCAGTGGTGATTACAGGAGAAAATACTATGGCTACACCTTC. Protein sequence: CAISGDYRRKYYGYTF.

This rearrangement joins TRBV6-5 to TRBJ1-1, with a possible D match to TRBD1 (5 bases). V was pared by 2 bases and J by 2 bases, with 12 bases between. Germline V gene sequence: CDR1 MNHEY, CDR2 SVGAGI. This CDR3 is 15 amino acids long. CDR3 in DNA: TGTGCCAGCAGTTACCCCGGGACTGTCAACACTGAAGCTTTCTTT. The encoded protein is CASSYPGTVNTEAFF.

The chain combines TRBV27 with TRBJ2-7; the D is unclear. Trimming stripped 3 bases from V and 3 bases from J, with 12 bases between. The CDR3 totals 14 residues. The germline V gene encodes CDR1 MNHEY and CDR2 SMNVEV (reference sequence). The CDR3 reads CASSLGLSLYEQYF. The DNA of the CDR3 is TGTGCCAGCAGTTTGGGCTTAAGTCTCTACGAGCAGTACTTC.

V is TRBV6-2 or TRBV6-3 and J is TRBJ1-1; TRBD1 is a possible D gene (5 bases). This CDR3 has 16 residues. Germline-derived CDR1 and CDR2 are MNHEY and SVGEGT. V shed 2 bases and J shed 5 bases, with 18 bases lying between them. The CDR3 sequence: CASSYGSKGYWTEAFF. CDR3 nucleotides: TGTGCCAGCAGTTACGGGTCGAAGGGGTACTGGACTGAAGCTTTCTTT.

This chain connects TRBV7-2 to TRBJ2-3; possible D gene TRBD1, 6 bases. In germline, CDR1 is SGHTA, CDR2 FQGNSA. V was trimmed by 5 bases and J by 5 bases, leaving 20 bases between them. CDR3 size: 16 residues. The CDR3 sequence is CASSEQQGFGGDTQYF. Here the CDR3 DNA reads TGTGCCAGCAGCGAACAACAGGGATTCGGTGGAGATACGCAGTATTTT. Variable domain in full (rest from reference TRBV7-2 and TRBJ2-3): GAGVSQSPSNKVTEKGKDVELRCDPISGHTALYWYRQSLGQGLEFLIYFQGNSAPDKSGLPSDRFSAERTGGSVSTLTIQRTQQEDSAVYLCASSEQQGFGGDTQYFGPGTRLTVL.

The chain joins TRBV30 to TRBJ1-6, with a weak D call TRBD1 (5 bases). Germline V gives CDR1 GTSNPN, CDR2 SVGIG (reference sequence). The CDR3 runs 13 residues. The germline V and J ends were trimmed by 4 bases and 7 bases, with 11 bases remaining between them. As DNA, the CDR3 is TGTGCCTGGAAAATTTGGGGCAATTCACCCCTCCACTTT. It translates to CAWKIWGNSPLHF.

The chain links TRBV21-1 to TRBJ2-3; TRBD2, the D gene given by the table, was not confirmed from the DNA. TRBV21-1 is tagged as a pseudogene. The CDR3 is 15 amino acids. The chain's CDR3 is CASSKALAGTDTQYF. In DNA form, the CDR3 reads TGTGCCAGCAGCAAAGCGCTAGCGGGGACAGATACGCAGTATTTT.

In the case of this clone: The sample holds other DNA sequences that translate to the same CDR3. V and J are TRBV18 and TRBJ1-1, with 8 bases matching TRBD1. CDR1 is KGHSH, CDR2 LQKENI, per germline. CDR3 size: 14 residues. V lost 3 bases and J lost 2; bases outside the gene matches: 2. The CDR3 DNA reads as TGTGCCAGCTCACCCGACAGGGGTAACACTGAAGCTTTCTTT. Protein product: CASSPDRGNTEAFF.

CDR3 DNA: TGTGCCAGCAGTTTAGGGAGGGTTCAGCCCCAGCATTTT. The encoded protein is CASSLGRVQPQHF. The chain links TRBV27 to TRBJ1-5, with unresolved D. CDR1 and CDR2 (germline): MNHEY, SMNVEV (reference sequence). The CDR3 is 13 amino acids. V lost 2 bases and J 6 bases, leaving 8 bases between the germline ends.

J is TRBJ2-1 and V is TRBV11-3, with TRBD1 matching 9 bases. Trimming took 4 bases from V and 3 from J; bases not matched to a gene: 7. CDR1 and CDR2 from the germline V gene are SGHNT and YENEEA. The CDR3 length is 16 residues. The CDR3 DNA reads as TGTGCCAGCAGCTCGCGCCGGGACAGGGACTACAATGAGCAGTTCTTC. Amino acid sequence: CASSSRRDRDYNEQFF.

The rearrangement uses TRBV7-2 and TRBJ2-1; possible D gene TRBD2, 6 bases. The length of the CDR3 is 16 residues. In germline, CDR1 is SGHTA, CDR2 FQGNSA. With 5 bases removed from V and 5 bases from J, the gap between germline ends came to 19 bases. CDR3 protein: CASSLGISGGDNEQFF. CDR3 sequence (DNA): TGTGCCAGCAGCCTCGGAATAAGCGGAGGGGACAATGAGCAGTTCTTC.

The chain has TRBV21-1 and TRBJ1-2; TRBD1 is the table's D call, not checked against the DNA. TRBV21-1 is deemed a pseudogene. CDR3 length equals 15 residues. DNA for the CDR3: TGTGCCAGCAGCCCAGGCAGGGGGCAATTCTATGGCTACACCTTC. Translating it yields CASSPGRGQFYGYTF.

About this clone itself: Other DNA sequences within the sample encode an identical CDR3. V and J are TRBV7-3 and TRBJ2-1; 7 nucleotides line up with TRBD2. This CDR3 contains 15 residues. V dropped 5 bases and J dropped 0; count of bases not matched to a gene: 4. Looked up from germline, CDR1 is SGHTA and CDR2 is FQGTGA. The CDR3 protein is CASSLLALSYNEQFF. The CDR3 nucleotides read TGTGCCAGCAGCCTACTAGCGCTCTCCTACAATGAGCAGTTCTTC.

This rearrangement joins TRBV6-1 to TRBJ1-4; the D gene is possibly TRBD1 (5 bases). The germline gives CDR1 MNHNS, CDR2 SASEGT. The CDR3 is 14 residues long. The germline V and J ends were trimmed by 3 bases and 7 bases, with 12 bases remaining between them. CDR3 sequence reads: CASSEHRQAEKLFF. The CDR3 DNA is TGTGCCAGCAGTGAGCACAGGCAGGCTGAAAAACTGTTTTTT.

The V and J genes are TRBV2 and TRBJ1-1; TRBD1 matches 12 bases. Looked up from germline, CDR1 is SNHLY and CDR2 is FYNNEI. V shed 0 bases and J 11 bases; nucleotides not matched to a gene: 13. CDR3 length: 17 amino acids. CDR3 sequence: CASSEASLGQGALGAFF. CDR3 coding DNA: TGTGCCAGCAGTGAAGCGTCTTTGGGACAGGGGGCCCTGGGGGCTTTCTTT.

The V call is TRBV4-1, the J call TRBJ1-1; weak D call: TRBD1 (6 bases). The germline gives CDR1 MGHRA, CDR2 YSYEKL. The CDR3 totals 14 residues. Trimming removed 8 bases from V and 1 base from J, with 14 bases in between. The CDR3 region has the DNA TGCGCCAGCCATCCTACAGGGAAGAACACTGAAGCTTTCTTT. Its protein is CASHPTGKNTEAFF.

The chain links TRBV19 to TRBJ1-2; 7 nucleotides align to TRBD1. The ends lost 0 bases at V and 9 bases at J; junction bases unmatched: 7. Germline lookup yields CDR1 LNHDA and CDR2 SQIVND (reference sequence). This CDR3 spans 14 amino acids. The CDR3 loop reads CASSIDKQGTSYTF. DNA for the CDR3: TGTGCCAGTAGTATAGATAAACAGGGGACCAGCTACACCTTC.

The chain combines TRBV28 with TRBJ2-1; TRBD2 matches at 10 bases. The CDR3 consists of 16 residues. V lost 5 bases, J lost 0 bases, and 4 bases stayed unmatched. Germline V gene data show CDR1 as MDHEN and CDR2 as SYDVKM. DNA for the CDR3: TGTGCCAGCAGTGCCTCTAGCGGGAGCTCCTACAATGAGCAGTTCTTC. This sequence encodes CASSASSGSSYNEQFF.

This chain links TRBV4-3 with TRBJ2-7; D is possibly TRBD1 (6 bases). The CDR3 spans 18 residues. Germline loops: CDR1 LGHNA, CDR2 YSLEER. V shed 0 bases and J shed 3 bases, with 21 bases lying between them. CDR3 coding DNA: TGCGCCAGCAGCCAAGAGGAGGTTCGGGACACCTCATACTACGAGCAGTACTTC. As protein: CASSQEEVRDTSYYEQYF.

The chain employs TRBV28 and TRBJ1-2, with 9 nucleotides matching TRBD1. CDR1 is MDHEN and CDR2 is SYDVKM in the germline V gene. The CDR3 length is 12 residues. The trim removed 6 bases at V and 8 bases at J, leaving 4 bases unmatched. The DNA for the CDR3 is TGTGCCAGCAGACAGGGGGCGAGAGGCTACACCTTC. This translates into CASRQGARGYTF.

This chain connects TRBV7-9 to TRBJ2-5; D unresolved. The V and J ends lost 5 bases and 0 bases respectively, with 13 bases between them. This CDR3 is 15 amino acids long. Germline V gives CDR1 SEHNR, CDR2 FQNEAQ (reference sequence). In nucleotides, the CDR3 is TGTGCCAGCAGCGCCAGCCTCGGGTACCAAGAGACCCAGTACTTC. Translated: CASSASLGYQETQYF.

The chain has TRBV6-2 or TRBV6-3 and TRBJ1-5, with a possible D match to TRBD1 (5 bases). Germline V gene sequence: CDR1 MNHEY, CDR2 SVGEGT. V was cut by 0 bases and J by 4 bases, with 7 bases left in between. The CDR3 extends over 14 amino acids. The CDR3 loop is CASSYSGGNQPQHF. The CDR3 DNA is TGTGCCAGCAGTTACTCTGGGGGGAATCAGCCCCAGCATTTT.

J is TRBJ2-3 and V is TRBV19, with a weak D call TRBD1 (5 bases). Trimming removed 3 bases from V and 3 bases from J, with 19 bases in between. Germline CDR1 is LNHDA and CDR2 is SQIVND (reference sequence). CDR3 length: 17 residues. For the CDR3, the DNA is TGTGCCAGTAGTATGAAGACAGAAGGGTTGTTTACAGATACGCAGTATTTT. It encodes CASSMKTEGLFTDTQYF.

This clone was observed a handful of times. The rearrangement uses TRBV19 and TRBJ1-5; 9 bases agree with TRBD1. The V gene's germline CDR1 is LNHDA and CDR2 SQIVND (reference sequence). Losses at the gene ends were 9 bases for V and 1 base for J; bases not matched to a gene: 7. The CDR3 spans 15 residues. CDR3 in DNA: TGTGCCAGCAAATTCACAGGGGGCAGCAATCAGCCCCAGCATTTT. Its translation is CASKFTGGSNQPQHF.

This clone was counted at least ten times. The chain recombines TRBV7-9 with TRBJ1-6, with 9 bases matching TRBD1. Germline lookup yields CDR1 SEHNR and CDR2 FQNEAQ (reference sequence). J gave up 7 bases and V 3 bases, and 1 base lay outside the gene matches. CDR3 size: 14 residues. The chain's CDR3 is CASSFGQGNSPLHF. In DNA form, the CDR3 reads TGTGCCAGCAGCTTCGGACAGGGGAATTCACCCCTCCACTTT.

V is TRBV7-2 and J is TRBJ2-2, with TRBD2 matching 10 bases. This CDR3 is built from 18 residues. Germline V gene data show CDR1 as SGHTA and CDR2 as FQGNSA. After removal of 3 bases from V and 5 bases from J, the junction contained 12 bases not matched to a gene. The CDR3 is CASSFPWASGSWTGELFF. The DNA for the CDR3 is TGTGCCAGCAGCTTCCCTTGGGCTAGCGGGAGCTGGACCGGGGAGCTGTTTTTT.